This T cell receptor (beta chain) was obtained from a study of shared clonotypes between healthy human individuals. The repertoire was sequenced with immunoSEQ multiplex PCR; TCRdb's copy has only in-frame clones and lacks some. The table lists some 690,000 clones, roughly 87% of them singletons. Trimming removed 7 bases from V and 0 bases from J; junction bases left unmatched: 6. Germline CDR1 reads SNHLY; CDR2 reads FYNNEI. CDR3 size: 15 residues. The rearrangement links TRBV2 to TRBJ2-3; TRBD2 aligns across 8 bases. Sequenced input: memory CD8+ T cells from PBMCs. Regarding subset: CD45RO+ cells pooled with CCR7-negative TemRA cells. This clonotype was obtained from a man between 18 and 29 years old in good health. Some clones in this sample may be carry-over from other donors' samples. The CDR3: CASILLAGSTDTQYF. The CDR3 region has the DNA TGTGCCAGCATCCTCTTAGCGGGAAGCACAGATACGCAGTATTTT.